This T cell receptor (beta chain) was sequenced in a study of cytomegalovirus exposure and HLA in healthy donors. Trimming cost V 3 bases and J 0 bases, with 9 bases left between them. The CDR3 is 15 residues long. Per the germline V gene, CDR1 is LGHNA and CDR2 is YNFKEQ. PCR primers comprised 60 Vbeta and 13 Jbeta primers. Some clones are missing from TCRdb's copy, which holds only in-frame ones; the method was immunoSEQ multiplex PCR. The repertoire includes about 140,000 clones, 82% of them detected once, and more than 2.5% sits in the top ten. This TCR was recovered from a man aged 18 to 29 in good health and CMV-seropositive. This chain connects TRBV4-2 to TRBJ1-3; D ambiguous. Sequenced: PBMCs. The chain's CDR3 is CASSQYTSSGNTIYF. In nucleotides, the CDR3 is TGTGCCAGCAGCCAGTACACCTCCTCTGGAAACACCATATATTTT.